This T cell receptor beta chain came from a study of blood T cell repertoires in COVID-19. On the study more broadly: COVID-19 samples collected from the United States, Italy and Spain covered acute and convalescent phases. PBMCs, B-cell-depleted T cells, or T cells were the source of the cDNA or gDNA that made up the material.

Germline-derived CDR1 and CDR2 are SEHNR and FQNEAQ (reference sequence). This CDR3 has 15 residues. Trimming shortened V by 5 bases and J by 2 bases, and 10 bases separated the two germline ends. In the original analysis: Reference gene primer amplification yielded estimated nucleated cell counts. Profiled with immunoSEQ multiplex PCR; TCRdb holds only in-frame clones, not every one. For V, J and clone size, that table is used; D and trimming come from the DNA. The sample comprises about 270,000 clones, 83% of which are singletons, and roughly 5% rests with the top ten. Material for sequencing was peripheral blood. This sequence was found in a man of 80 years or more with acute or convalescent COVID-19. The chain couples TRBV7-9 to TRBJ2-6; D is possibly TRBD1 (6 bases). The CDR3 DNA follows: TGTGCCAGCAGCCCCCGACAGGCTGGGGCCAACGTCCTGACTTTC. Translated: CASSPRQAGANVLTF.